Each of the 27 T cell receptor beta chains below was sequenced from the same sample in a study of post-analysis software for immune sequencing data. Overall study findings and caveats: When patients were compared with controls, 5 or 6 TRBV segments were more frequent, TRBV5-6, TRBV5-1 and TRBV20-1 among them.

What these receptors recognize is not known. The library was made from cDNA and included unique molecular identifiers. TCRdb called the PCR reads again in MiXCR, with one record for every CDR3 protein. The sample consists of under 200,000 distinct CDR3 sequences, around 30% of them appearing once. The sample consisted of blood. The receptors shown here come from a girl aged 2 to 17 with multiple sclerosis.

In its sample, this clonotype was seen a few times. The chain links TRBV5-1 to TRBJ1-5; 7 positions agree with TRBD1. After removal of 4 bases from V and 3 bases from J, the junction contained 7 bases not matched to a gene. The germline CDR1 and CDR2 sequences are SGHRS and YFSETQ. The CDR3 length is 15 residues. The CDR3 sequence: CASSPTGDLNQPQHF. As DNA, the CDR3 is TGCGCCAGCAGCCCCACAGGGGACCTCAATCAGCCCCAGCATTTT.

In DNA, the CDR3 is TGTGCCAGCAGTTCGACTAGCCTCTACGAGCAGTACTTC. Translating it yields CASSSTSLYEQYF. This chain links TRBV6-1 with TRBJ2-7; 7 bases line up with TRBD2. This CDR3 region has 13 residues. From germline, CDR1 is MNHNS and CDR2 SASEGT. V shed 5 bases and J 3 bases; nucleotides not matched to a gene: 4.

This clonotype showed up just a few times. The genes are TRBV7-2 and TRBJ1-1; tentatively, D is TRBD1 (5 bases). This CDR3 contains 13 residues. Trimming left V 4 bases short and J 4 bases short, with 10 bases between. Looked up from germline, CDR1 is SGHTA and CDR2 is FQGNSA. The CDR3 DNA reads as TGTGCCAGCAGCTCTCCAGGGAGCACTGAAGCTTTCTTT. Its protein is CASSSPGSTEAFF.

This sequence joins TRBV29-1 and TRBJ1-1; no clear D gene. The germline CDR1 and CDR2 sequences are SQVTM and ANQGSEA. The CDR3 is made up of 12 amino acids. Deletions cut 4 bases from V and 10 bases from J, with 16 bases between. The CDR3 nucleotides are TGCAGCGTTGCCAATCTAAGTAGGTTAGCTTTCTTT. As protein: CSVANLSRLAFF.

The sample holds many counts of this clonotype. J is TRBJ1-2 and V is TRBV28; no firm D call. This CDR3 contains 12 residues. The V and J ends lost 2 bases and 6 bases respectively, with 7 bases between them. The germline V gene encodes CDR1 MDHEN and CDR2 SYDVKM. In DNA form, the CDR3 reads TGTGCCAGCAGTTTACGGTCAAATGGCTACACCTTC. Amino acid sequence: CASSLRSNGYTF.

In this sample, this clonotype turned up many times. For the CDR3, the DNA is TGTGCCAGCACCCCCAGAGGGGGTCCTGGGGCCAACGTCCTGACTTTC. Amino acid sequence: CASTPRGGPGANVLTF. The gene calls are TRBV6-6 and TRBJ2-6, with TRBD1 as a possible D gene (6 bases). Germline-derived CDR1 and CDR2 are MNHNY and SVGAGI (reference sequence). V lost 7 bases and J 2 bases, leaving 15 bases between the germline ends. There are 16 residues in the CDR3.

This clonotype was observed many times. V and J are TRBV6-1 and TRBJ1-2, with D maybe TRBD1 (6 bases). Germline CDR1 MNHNS, CDR2 SASEGT. V lost 6 bases and J 4 bases, leaving 12 bases between the germline ends. This CDR3 has 13 amino acids. The CDR3 loop is CASSQTGSYGYTF. The CDR3 region has the DNA TGTGCCAGCAGCCAGACAGGTAGCTATGGCTACACCTTC.

A word on this clonotype: Just one base apart from a much larger clone, this may be a read error. The chain recombines TRBV29-1 with TRBJ2-7; 11 bases are a match to TRBD1. The V gene's germline CDR1 is SQVTM and CDR2 ANQGSEA. This CDR3 has 13 residues. The CDR3 DNA reads TGCAGCGTTGGGACAGGGGGCACCTACGAGCGGTACTTC. This codes for CSVGTGGTYERYF.

Many counts were recorded for this clonotype. This chain joins TRBV4-1 and TRBJ1-5, with TRBD1 as a possible D gene (6 bases). The CDR3 extends over 16 amino acids. V was shortened by 3 bases and J by 0 bases, with 12 bases between the two germline ends. Germline lookup yields CDR1 MGHRA and CDR2 YSYEKL. The CDR3 DNA is TGCGCCAGCAGCCAGAAGGGGGAATATAGCAATCAGCCCCAGCATTTT. Translation gives CASSQKGEYSNQPQHF.

Regarding this clonotype: A much larger clonotype is one base distant, so this may be a read error. The chain links TRBV20-1 to TRBJ2-5; D is possibly TRBD1 (5 bases). The DNA end is a closer match to TRBJ2-4, so the J assignment may be wrong. The CDR3 is made up of 16 amino acids. Looked up from germline, CDR1 is DFQATT and CDR2 is SNEGSKA (reference sequence). This CDR3 is CSARPGRVWVKNIQYF. CDR3 bases: TGCAGTGCTAGACCCGGCAGGGTCTGGGTCAAAAACATTCAGTACTTC.

Ten or more counts support this clonotype. The rearrangement joins TRBV21-1 to TRBJ2-7. TRBV21-1 is a pseudogene locus. This CDR3 spans 14 amino acids. As DNA, the CDR3 is TGTGCCAGCAGCAAAGCAGGTGGTTCGGACGAGCAGTACTTC. It encodes CASSKAGGSDEQYF.

This clonotype was counted many times. J is TRBJ2-5 and V is TRBV4-1, with a possible D match to TRBD1 (5 bases). Germline assignment: CDR1 MGHRA and CDR2 YSYEKL. The V gene lost 0 bases and the J gene lost 5 bases, with 10 bases spanning the gap. CDR3 size: 14 residues. CDR3 protein: CASSQDRVVETQYF. CDR3 nucleotides: TGCGCCAGCAGCCAAGACAGGGTTGTCGAGACCCAGTACTTC.

This clonotype was picked up a small number of times. V gene TRBV6-1 combines with J gene TRBJ1-2, with D uncertain. Germline V gene lookup returns CDR1 MNHNS and CDR2 SASEGT. Trimming removed 1 base at V and 8 bases at J, with 14 bases between. The CDR3 is made up of 14 amino acids. The CDR3 DNA is TGTGCCAGCAGTGAAGGGTATTACCCTAGCGGCTACACCTTC. Translating it yields CASSEGYYPSGYTF.

The chain has TRBV20-1 and TRBJ1-1; D is possibly TRBD1 (6 bases). This CDR3 region has 13 residues. CDR1 and CDR2 (germline): DFQATT, SNEGSKA (reference sequence). The V and J ends lost 6 bases and 5 bases respectively, with 16 bases between them. The CDR3 DNA sequence: TGCAGTGCAGGGGGAGAGAGAAGGACTGAAGCTTTCTTT. This codes for CSAGGERRTEAFF.

In regard to this clonotype: It may be a read error: a sequence one base away is much more abundant. J is TRBJ2-5 and V is TRBV6-5; D is unclear. The end of the DNA fits TRBJ2-7 better, so the J call may be wrong. There are 13 residues in the CDR3. The germline gives CDR1 MNHEY, CDR2 SVGAGI. CDR3 in DNA: TGTGCCGGCAAAGGGCTTTCCGACTACGAGCAGTACTTC. Protein product: CAGKGLSDYEQYF.

V is TRBV7-2 and J is TRBJ1-4; maybe TRBD1 (6 bases). This CDR3 spans 15 amino acids. Trimming shortened V by 2 bases and J by 7 bases, and 14 bases separated the two germline ends. Per germline, CDR1 SGHTA and CDR2 FQGNSA. The CDR3 spells CASSLRQGFGEKLFF. CDR3 in DNA: TGTGCCAGCAGCTTACGCCAGGGGTTTGGTGAAAAACTGTTTTTT.

About this clonotype: Its ends do not fully match the called genes, so a read error is possible. The chain carries TRBV15 and TRBJ2-7; D perhaps matches TRBD2 (7 bases). Germline CDR1 and CDR2: LNHNV and YYDKDF (reference sequence). The CDR3 covers 15 residues. For the CDR3, the DNA is TGTGCCACCAGGAGAGGAGGGGGGAGGGGCTACGAGCAGTACTTC. Protein: CATRRGGGRGYEQYF.

V is TRBV20-1 and J is TRBJ2-1; no reliable D call. CDR1 is DFQATT, CDR2 SNEGSKA, per germline (reference sequence). This CDR3 spans 15 amino acids. V was clipped by 0 bases and J by 0 bases, with 9 bases between them. CDR3 region: CSARDLRSSYNEQFF. As DNA, the CDR3 is TGCAGTGCTAGAGATTTGCGAAGCTCCTACAATGAGCAGTTCTTC.

This clonotype was counted many times. This chain joins TRBV27 and TRBJ2-7; D tentatively fits TRBD1 or TRBD2 (5 bases each). Germline CDR1 MNHEY, CDR2 SMNVEV (reference sequence). Trimming removed 8 bases at V and 3 bases at J, with 20 bases between. The CDR3 sequence is 15 residues long. Here the CDR3 reads CASALGVGHFYEQYF. The CDR3 nucleotides read TGTGCCAGCGCGCTCGGGGTGGGGCACTTCTACGAGCAGTACTTC.

On this clonotype itself: This could be a read error, since a much larger clone is one nucleotide away. The V call is TRBV2, the J call TRBJ2-7; TRBD1 matches at 9 bases. From germline, CDR1 is SNHLY and CDR2 FYNNEI. The CDR3 has 14 amino acids. Written as DNA, the CDR3 is TGTGCCAGCAGGGAAGTGGTGGGACAGGGAGAGCAGTACTTC. Protein sequence: CASREVVGQGEQYF.

Ten or more counts support this clonotype. The rearrangement links TRBV3-1 to TRBJ1-2; no clear D. Trimming pared 3 bases from V and 4 bases from J, leaving 12 bases between. Germline V gives CDR1 LGHDT, CDR2 YNNKEL (reference sequence). This CDR3 contains 14 residues. This CDR3 reads CASSHPTRPYGYTF. The CDR3 DNA sequence: TGTGCCAGCAGCCACCCAACAAGACCCTATGGCTACACCTTC. The complete variable domain, with remaining parts taken from reference TRBV3-1 and TRBJ1-2, reads DTAVSQTPKYLVTQMGNDKSIKCEQNLGHDTMYWYKQDSKKFLKIMFSYNNKELIINETVPNRFSPKSPDKAHLNLHINSLELGDSAVYFCASSHPTRPYGYTFGSGTRLTVV.

This clonotype was observed many times. The V and J genes are TRBV5-1 and TRBJ2-1; D is unresolved. The V and J ends lost 0 bases and 7 bases respectively, with 11 bases between them. CDR1 SGHRS and CDR2 YFSETQ come from the germline V gene. The CDR3 spans 14 residues. In DNA, the CDR3 is TGCGCCAGCAGCTTGGATGGGGTCGGAAATGAGCAGTTCTTC. Protein sequence: CASSLDGVGNEQFF.

At least ten counts were recorded for this clonotype. This chain uses TRBV12-3 or TRBV12-4 with TRBJ2-7, with 9 bases aligning to TRBD2. The CDR3 is 15 residues long. V was clipped by 5 bases and J by 4 bases; unmatched bases: 9. CDR3 nucleotides: TGTGCCAGCAGTCGCCCGGGGCGGGGGGGTTACGAGCAGTACTTC. Protein sequence: CASSRPGRGGYEQYF.

The chain joins TRBV7-9 to TRBJ1-5; TRBD1 aligns across 7 bases. The CDR3 totals 14 residues. The V segment lost 4 bases and the J segment 1 base; nucleotides outside the gene matches: 1. Germline V lookup: CDR1 SEHNR, CDR2 FQNEAQ (reference sequence). CDR3 nucleotide sequence: TGTGCCAGCAGCTGGGGACAGAGCAATCAGCCCCAGCATTTT. Its protein product is CASSWGQSNQPQHF.

This clonotype has only a few counts. The CDR3 nucleotides are TGCAGCGCCCTGACAGGCCGGGGGGGCACCGGGGAGCTGTTTTTT. Protein sequence: CSALTGRGGTGELFF. V usage is TRBV29-1 and J usage is TRBJ2-2; 8 bases match TRBD2. The CDR3 is 15 residues long. CDR1 SQVTM and CDR2 ANQGSEA come from the germline V gene. The ends lost 7 bases at V and 4 bases at J; junction bases unmatched: 11.

This sequence joins TRBV28 and TRBJ1-2; D uncertain. The CDR3 spans 14 residues. Germline CDR1 and CDR2: MDHEN and SYDVKM. V lost 4 bases and J lost 1, with 10 bases in between. The CDR3 region has the DNA TGTGCCAGCAGTTCCTCGACATTTAACTATGGCTACACCTTC. This codes for CASSSSTFNYGYTF.

The rearrangement uses TRBV7-2 and TRBJ1-1, with D possibly TRBD1 on 5 matching bases. The germline V gene encodes CDR1 SGHTA and CDR2 FQGNSA. V lost 5 bases to trimming and J lost 5 bases, with 15 bases between them. The CDR3 runs to 14 residues. CDR3 loop: CASSPQGATTEAFF. The DNA for the CDR3 is TGTGCCAGCAGCCCTCAGGGAGCGACAACTGAAGCTTTCTTT.